The 2 T cell receptor beta chains below all came from one sample that was sequenced in a study of cytomegalovirus exposure and HLA in healthy donors. Both 60 Vbeta primers and 13 Jbeta primers went into the PCR. Sequenced by immunoSEQ multiplex PCR; TCRdb stores in-frame clones only, minus some. The profile covers about 120,000 clones, with 77% appearing a single time and 5.8% taken by the ten largest. Input material: PBMCs. These receptors all stem from a man in his late teens or twenties in good health and CMV-seropositive.

The chain employs TRBV7-6 and TRBJ2-5; 15 bases line up with TRBD2. V shed 1 base, J shed 0 bases, and the junction held 3 bases outside the gene matches. The CDR3 has 18 amino acids. Germline CDR1 reads SGHVS; CDR2 reads FNYEAQ. CDR3 sequence reads: CASSLGTSGGVNQETQYF. The CDR3 DNA is TGTGCCAGCAGCTTAGGGACTAGCGGGGGGGTTAACCAAGAGACCCAGTACTTC.

The chain carries TRBV21-1 and TRBJ1-4; TRBD1 was called by the table and not checked on the DNA. TRBV21-1 is a recognized pseudogene. The length of the CDR3 is 13 residues. The CDR3: CASPATENEKLFF. CDR3 nucleotide sequence: TGTGCCAGCCCGGCAACAGAAAATGAAAAACTGTTTTTT.